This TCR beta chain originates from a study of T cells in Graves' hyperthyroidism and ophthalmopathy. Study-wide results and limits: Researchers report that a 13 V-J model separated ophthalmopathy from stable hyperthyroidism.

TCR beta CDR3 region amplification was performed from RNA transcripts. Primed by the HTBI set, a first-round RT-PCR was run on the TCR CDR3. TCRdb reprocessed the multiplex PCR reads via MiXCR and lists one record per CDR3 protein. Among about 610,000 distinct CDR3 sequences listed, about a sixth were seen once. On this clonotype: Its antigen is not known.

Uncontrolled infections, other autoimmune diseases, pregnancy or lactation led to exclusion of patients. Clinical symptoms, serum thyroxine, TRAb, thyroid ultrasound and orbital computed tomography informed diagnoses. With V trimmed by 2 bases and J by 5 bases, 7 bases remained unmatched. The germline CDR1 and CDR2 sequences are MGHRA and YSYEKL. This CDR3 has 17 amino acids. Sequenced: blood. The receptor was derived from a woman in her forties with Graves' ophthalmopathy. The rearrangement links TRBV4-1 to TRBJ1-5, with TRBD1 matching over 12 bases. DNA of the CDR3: TGCGCCAGCAGCCAATCTATTGGGACAGGGGGCCATCAGCCCCAGCATTTT. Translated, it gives CASSQSIGTGGHQPQHF.